The clone carrying this T cell receptor (beta chain) was observed a handful of times. The sample is drawn from a study of blood T cell repertoires in COVID-19. About the study: Acute-phase and convalescent COVID-19 samples originated in the United States, Italy and Spain. T cells, B-cell-depleted T cells, or PBMCs provided the cDNA or gDNA that served as material.

Per the original data handling: Cell counts per sample came from amplifying reference gene primers. Produced via immunoSEQ multiplex PCR; TCRdb's table is partial and in-frame only. Clone size and V and J calls were adopted from that table, with D and trimming inferred from the DNA. The sample shows some 250,000 clones, under 90% of them seen only once. The sequenced sample was PBMCs or T cells enriched from blood (not recorded which). This sequence was found in a man between 18 and 35 years old who had recovered from COVID-19.

The CDR3 loop is CATHTRGSPLHF. CDR3 nucleotide sequence: TGTGCCACTCATACCCGGGGTTCACCCCTCCACTTT. J is TRBJ1-6 and V is TRBV10-3; D remains unclear. This CDR3 has 12 amino acids. The germline CDR1 and CDR2 sequences are ENHRY and SYGVKD. V was pared by 10 bases and J by 9 bases, with 13 bases between.